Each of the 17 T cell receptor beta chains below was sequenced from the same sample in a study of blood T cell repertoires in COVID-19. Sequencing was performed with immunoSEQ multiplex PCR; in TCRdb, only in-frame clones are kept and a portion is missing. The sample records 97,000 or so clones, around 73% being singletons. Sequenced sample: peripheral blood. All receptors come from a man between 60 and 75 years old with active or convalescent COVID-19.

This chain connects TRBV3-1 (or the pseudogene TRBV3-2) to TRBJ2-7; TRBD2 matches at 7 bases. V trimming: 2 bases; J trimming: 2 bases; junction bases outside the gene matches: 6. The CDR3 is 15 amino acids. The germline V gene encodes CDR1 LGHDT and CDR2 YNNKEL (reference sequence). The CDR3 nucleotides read TGTGCCAGCAGCCAACGTTCTAGCGGCGCCTACGAGCAGTACTTC. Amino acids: CASSQRSSGAYEQYF.

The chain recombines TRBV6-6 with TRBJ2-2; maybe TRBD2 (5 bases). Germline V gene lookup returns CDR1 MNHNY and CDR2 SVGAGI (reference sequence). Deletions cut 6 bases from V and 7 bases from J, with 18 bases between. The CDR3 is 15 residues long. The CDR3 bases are TGTGCCAGCAGCCAAACGGGGTCTTCTAACGGGGAGCTGTTTTTT. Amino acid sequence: CASSQTGSSNGELFF.

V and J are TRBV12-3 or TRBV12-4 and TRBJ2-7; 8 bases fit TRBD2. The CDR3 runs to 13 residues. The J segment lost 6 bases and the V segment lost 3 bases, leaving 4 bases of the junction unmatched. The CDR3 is CASSFREGGEQYF. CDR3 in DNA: TGTGCCAGCAGTTTCCGGGAGGGGGGCGAGCAGTACTTC.

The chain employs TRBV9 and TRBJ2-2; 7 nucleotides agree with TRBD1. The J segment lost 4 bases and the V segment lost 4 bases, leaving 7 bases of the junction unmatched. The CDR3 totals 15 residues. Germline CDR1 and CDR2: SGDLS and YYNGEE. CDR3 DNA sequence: TGTGCCAGCAGCCCCCGGGACAGATCCACCGGGGAGCTGTTTTTT. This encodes CASSPRDRSTGELFF.

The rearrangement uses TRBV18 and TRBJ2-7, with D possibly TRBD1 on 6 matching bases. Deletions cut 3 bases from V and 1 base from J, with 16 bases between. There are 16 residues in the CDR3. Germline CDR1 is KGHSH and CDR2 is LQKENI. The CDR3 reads CASSPPRGQGSYEQYF. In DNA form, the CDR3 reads TGTGCCAGCTCACCCCCCCGGGGCCAGGGGTCCTACGAGCAGTACTTC.

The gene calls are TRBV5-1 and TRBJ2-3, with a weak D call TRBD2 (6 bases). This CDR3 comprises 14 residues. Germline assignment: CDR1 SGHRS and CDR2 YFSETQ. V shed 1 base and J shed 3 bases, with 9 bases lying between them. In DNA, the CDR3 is TGCGCCAGCAGCTTGTCCGGGAGAACAGATACGCAGTATTTT. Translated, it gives CASSLSGRTDTQYF.

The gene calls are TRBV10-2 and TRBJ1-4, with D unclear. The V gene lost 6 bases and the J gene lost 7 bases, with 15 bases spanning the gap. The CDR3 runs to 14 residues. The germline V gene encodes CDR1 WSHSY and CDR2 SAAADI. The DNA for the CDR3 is TGCGCCAGCAGACCCCGCCCGGGGAGTGAAAAACTGTTTTTT. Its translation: CASRPRPGSEKLFF.

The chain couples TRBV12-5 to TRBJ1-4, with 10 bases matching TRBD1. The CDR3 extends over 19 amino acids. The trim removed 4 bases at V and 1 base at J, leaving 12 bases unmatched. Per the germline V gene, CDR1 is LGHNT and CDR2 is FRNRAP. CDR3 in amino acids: CASGSPPGQGRGTNEKLFF. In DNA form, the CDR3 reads TGTGCTAGTGGTTCTCCACCGGGACAGGGGAGGGGAACTAATGAAAAACTGTTTTTT. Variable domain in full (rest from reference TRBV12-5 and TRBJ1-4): DARVTQTPRHKVTEMGQEVTMRCQPILGHNTVFWYRQTMMQGLELLAYFRNRAPLDDSGMPKDRFSAEMPDATLATLKIQPSEPRDSAVYFCASGSPPGQGRGTNEKLFFGSGTQLSVL.

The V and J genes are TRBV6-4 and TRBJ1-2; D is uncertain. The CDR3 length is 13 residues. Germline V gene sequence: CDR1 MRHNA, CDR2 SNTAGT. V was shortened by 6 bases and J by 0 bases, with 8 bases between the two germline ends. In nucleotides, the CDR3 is TGTGCCAGCAGCCCGGAGGCTAACTATGGCTACACCTTC. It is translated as CASSPEANYGYTF.

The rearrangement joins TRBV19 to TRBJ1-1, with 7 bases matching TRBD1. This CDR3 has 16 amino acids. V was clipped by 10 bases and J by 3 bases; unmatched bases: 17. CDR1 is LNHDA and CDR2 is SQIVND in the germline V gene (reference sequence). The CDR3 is CAKLRGSNPWDTEAFF. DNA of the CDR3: TGTGCCAAACTCAGGGGGTCCAACCCTTGGGACACTGAAGCTTTCTTT.

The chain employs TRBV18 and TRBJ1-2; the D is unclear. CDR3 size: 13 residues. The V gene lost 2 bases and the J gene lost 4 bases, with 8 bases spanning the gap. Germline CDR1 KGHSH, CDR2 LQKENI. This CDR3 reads CASSPGRSYGYTF. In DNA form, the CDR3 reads TGTGCCAGCTCACCAGGCAGAAGCTATGGCTACACCTTC.

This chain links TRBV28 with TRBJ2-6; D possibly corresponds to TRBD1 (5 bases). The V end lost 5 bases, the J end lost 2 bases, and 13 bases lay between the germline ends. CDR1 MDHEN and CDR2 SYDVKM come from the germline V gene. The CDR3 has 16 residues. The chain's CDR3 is CASSRPAGTGANVLTF. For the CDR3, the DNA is TGTGCCAGCAGTCGGCCCGCAGGGACTGGGGCCAACGTCCTGACTTTC.

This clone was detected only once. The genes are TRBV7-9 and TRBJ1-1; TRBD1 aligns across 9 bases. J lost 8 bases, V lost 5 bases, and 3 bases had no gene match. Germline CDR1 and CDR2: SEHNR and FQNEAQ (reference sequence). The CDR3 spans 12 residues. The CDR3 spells CASSPGQGEAFF. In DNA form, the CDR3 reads TGTGCCAGCAGCCCAGGACAGGGGGAAGCTTTCTTT.

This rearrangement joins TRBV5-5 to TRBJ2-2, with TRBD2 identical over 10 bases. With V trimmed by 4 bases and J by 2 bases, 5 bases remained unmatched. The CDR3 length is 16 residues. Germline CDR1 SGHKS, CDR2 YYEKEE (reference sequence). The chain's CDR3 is CASSGGTSVNTGELFF. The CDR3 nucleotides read TGTGCCAGCAGCGGCGGGACTAGCGTTAACACCGGGGAGCTGTTTTTT.

Written as DNA, the CDR3 is TGTGCCAGCAGCTTATGGAAGGCAGGGAGGGACATTCAGTACTTC. This translates into CASSLWKAGRDIQYF. The chain employs TRBV7-2 and TRBJ2-4; 7 nucleotides align to TRBD2. This CDR3 region has 15 residues. V gave up 2 bases and J gave up 8 bases; unmatched junction bases: 9. Germline V lookup: CDR1 SGHTA, CDR2 FQGNSA.

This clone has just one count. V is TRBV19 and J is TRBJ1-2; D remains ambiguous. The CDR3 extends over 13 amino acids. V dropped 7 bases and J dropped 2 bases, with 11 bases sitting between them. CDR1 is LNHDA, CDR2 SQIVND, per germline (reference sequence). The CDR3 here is CASTPTGNYGYTF. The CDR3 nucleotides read TGTGCCAGTACTCCGACGGGGAACTATGGCTACACCTTC.

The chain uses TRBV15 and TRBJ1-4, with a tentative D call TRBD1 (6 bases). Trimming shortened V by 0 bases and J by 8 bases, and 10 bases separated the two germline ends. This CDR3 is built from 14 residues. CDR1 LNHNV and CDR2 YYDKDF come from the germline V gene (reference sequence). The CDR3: CATSRDPQGEKLFF. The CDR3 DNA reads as TGTGCCACCAGCAGAGACCCCCAGGGGGAAAAACTGTTTTTT. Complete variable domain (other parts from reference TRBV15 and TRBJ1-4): DAMVIQNPRYQVTQFGKPVTLSCSQTLNHNVMYWYQQKSSQAPKLLFHYYDKDFNNEADTPDNFQSRRPNTSFCFLDIRSPGLGDTAMYLCATSRDPQGEKLFFGSGTQLSVL.